These T cell receptor beta chains were read from a single sample in a study of shared clonotypes between healthy human individuals. Assay used: immunoSEQ multiplex PCR; TCRdb lists only in-frame clones, some missing. This sample carries 2 million to 3 million clones, 93% of them seen once, and the ten largest clones take 0.36%. The sample consisted of naive CD4+ T cells from PBMCs. The receptors were sampled from a man aged 18 to 30 in good health. Some clones in this sample may be carry-over from other donors' samples. Both conserved end residues are trimmed from each CDR3. Where a row states a size, it is once, few, many or the class of an expanded clone; other rows omit it.

v_call clone_size cdr3_aa
TRBV5-4 - ASSLRLAGSYEQY
TRBV28 - ASSPNTGELF
TRBV27 once ASSSQGGYGYT
TRBV19 - ASKVQGTTGELF
TRBV5-1 - ASSPDSTRDEQY
TRBV6-1 - ASSELIGMVYEQY
TRBV2 few ASSETQGFTEAF
TRBV7-9 - ASSRTAGGQGTGELF
TRBV5-1 - ASSDYLDSHNTEAF
TRBV6-1 few ASSETPGYQPQH
TRBV6-5 - ASSPRVRQPQH
TRBV15 - ATSGSYSTRYEQY
TRBV28 few ASSSSGQGAYQPQH
TRBV6-5 - ASSPGQKGNQPQH
TRBV5-6 - ASSYRLAGSTDTQY
TRBV7-2 once ASRSLASGNTIY
TRBV7-8 few ASSYFGQGMSQPQH
TRBV5-4 - ASSLAQREYNEQF
TRBV11-2 - ASSFLQGIPWADTQY